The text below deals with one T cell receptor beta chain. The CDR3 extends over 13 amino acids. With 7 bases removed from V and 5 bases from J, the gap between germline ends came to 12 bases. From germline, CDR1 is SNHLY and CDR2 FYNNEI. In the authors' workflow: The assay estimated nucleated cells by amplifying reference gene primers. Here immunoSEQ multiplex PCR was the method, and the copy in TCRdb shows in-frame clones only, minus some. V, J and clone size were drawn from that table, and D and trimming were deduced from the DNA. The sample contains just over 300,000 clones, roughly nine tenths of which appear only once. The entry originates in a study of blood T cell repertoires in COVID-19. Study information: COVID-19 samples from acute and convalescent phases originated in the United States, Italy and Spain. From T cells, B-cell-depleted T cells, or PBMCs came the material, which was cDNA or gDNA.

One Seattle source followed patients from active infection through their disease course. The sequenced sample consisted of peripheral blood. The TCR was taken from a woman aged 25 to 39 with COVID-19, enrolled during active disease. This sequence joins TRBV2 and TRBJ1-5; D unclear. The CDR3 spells CASTLITDQPQHF. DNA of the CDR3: TGTGCCAGCACCCTGATAACAGATCAGCCCCAGCATTTT.